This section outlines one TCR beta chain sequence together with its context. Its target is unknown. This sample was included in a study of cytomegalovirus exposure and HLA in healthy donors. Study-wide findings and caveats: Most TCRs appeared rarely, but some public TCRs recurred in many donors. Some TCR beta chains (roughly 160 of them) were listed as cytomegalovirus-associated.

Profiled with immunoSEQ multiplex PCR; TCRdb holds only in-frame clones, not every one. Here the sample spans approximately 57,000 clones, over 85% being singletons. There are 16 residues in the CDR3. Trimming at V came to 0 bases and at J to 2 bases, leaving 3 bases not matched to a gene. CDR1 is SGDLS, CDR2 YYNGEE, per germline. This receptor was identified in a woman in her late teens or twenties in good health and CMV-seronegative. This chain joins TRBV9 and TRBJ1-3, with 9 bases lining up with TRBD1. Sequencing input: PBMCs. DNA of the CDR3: TGTGCCAGCAGCGTAGGGACAGGGGTTGCTGGAAACACCATATATTTT. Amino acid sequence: CASSVGTGVAGNTIYF.